The present TCR beta chain was sequenced within a study of blood T cell repertoires in COVID-19. Study background: Samples of COVID-19 (acute and convalescent) were obtained from the United States, Italy and Spain. PBMCs, B-cell-depleted T cells, or T cells provided the cDNA or gDNA that made up the material.

In the authors' methods: Scientists estimated how many nucleated cells there were by amplifying reference gene primers. Clones were read by immunoSEQ multiplex PCR, and TCRdb kept only the in-frame ones, dropping some. The V and J calls and clone size were taken over from that table, and D and trimming were inferred from the DNA. The sample lists approximately 200,000 clones; approximately 78% were seen once. The trim removed 6 bases at V and 2 bases at J, leaving 5 bases unmatched. Germline V lookup: CDR1 LNHDA, CDR2 SQIVND (reference sequence). The CDR3 length is 14 residues. The study counted Cohort 3 donors as recovered given two negative PCRs, clearance, or symptom resolution.

The TCR sequence derives from a man in his forties who had recovered from COVID-19. The V call is TRBV19, the J call TRBJ2-7; 9 nucleotides align to TRBD2. The sequencing sample was made of PBMCs or T cells enriched from blood (not recorded which). CDR3 in amino acids: CASRNAGGTYEQYF. The CDR3 DNA reads TGTGCCAGTAGGAACGCGGGAGGGACCTACGAGCAGTACTTC.